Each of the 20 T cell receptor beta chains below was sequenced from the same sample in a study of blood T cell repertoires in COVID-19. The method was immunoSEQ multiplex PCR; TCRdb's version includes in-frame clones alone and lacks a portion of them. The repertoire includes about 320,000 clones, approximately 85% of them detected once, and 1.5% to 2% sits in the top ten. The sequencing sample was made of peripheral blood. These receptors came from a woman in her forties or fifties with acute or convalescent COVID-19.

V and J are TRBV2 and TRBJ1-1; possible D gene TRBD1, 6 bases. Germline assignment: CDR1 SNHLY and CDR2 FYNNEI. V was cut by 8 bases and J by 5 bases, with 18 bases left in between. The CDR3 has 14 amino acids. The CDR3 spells CASEFKGGSTEAFF. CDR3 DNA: TGTGCCAGCGAGTTCAAGGGGGGGTCTACTGAAGCTTTCTTT.

This CDR3 is CASSVKGRGTEAFF. The CDR3 nucleotides are TGTGCCAGTAGCGTAAAAGGAAGGGGCACTGAAGCTTTCTTT. The gene calls are TRBV19 and TRBJ1-1, with D perhaps matching TRBD1 (5 bases). Germline V gene sequence: CDR1 LNHDA, CDR2 SQIVND (reference sequence). The CDR3 has 14 residues. V was cut by 6 bases and J by 4 bases, with 15 bases left in between.

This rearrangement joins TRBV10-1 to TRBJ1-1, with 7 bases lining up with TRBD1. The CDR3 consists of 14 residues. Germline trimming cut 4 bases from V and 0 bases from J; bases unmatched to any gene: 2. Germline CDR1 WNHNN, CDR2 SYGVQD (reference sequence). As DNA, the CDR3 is TGCGCCAGCAGTGTCGACAGGGTGAACACTGAAGCTTTCTTT. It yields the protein CASSVDRVNTEAFF.

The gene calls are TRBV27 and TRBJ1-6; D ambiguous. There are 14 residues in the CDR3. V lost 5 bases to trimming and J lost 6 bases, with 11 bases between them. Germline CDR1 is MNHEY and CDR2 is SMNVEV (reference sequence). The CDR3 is CASSPMRSNSPLHF. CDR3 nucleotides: TGTGCCAGCAGTCCTATGCGGTCTAATTCACCCCTCCACTTT.

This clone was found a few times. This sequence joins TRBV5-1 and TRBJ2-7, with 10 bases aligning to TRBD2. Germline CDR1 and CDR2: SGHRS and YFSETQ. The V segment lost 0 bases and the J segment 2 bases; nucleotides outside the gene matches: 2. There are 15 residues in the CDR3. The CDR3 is CASSLASGSPYEQYF. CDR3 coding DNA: TGCGCCAGCAGCTTGGCTAGCGGGAGCCCCTACGAGCAGTACTTC.

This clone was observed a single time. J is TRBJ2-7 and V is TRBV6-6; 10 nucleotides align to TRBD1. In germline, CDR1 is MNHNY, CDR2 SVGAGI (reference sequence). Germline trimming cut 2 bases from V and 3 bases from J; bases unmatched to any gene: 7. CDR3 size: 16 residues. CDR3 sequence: CASSYGSGQGNYEQYF. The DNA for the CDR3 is TGTGCCAGCAGTTACGGCTCGGGACAGGGGAACTACGAGCAGTACTTC.

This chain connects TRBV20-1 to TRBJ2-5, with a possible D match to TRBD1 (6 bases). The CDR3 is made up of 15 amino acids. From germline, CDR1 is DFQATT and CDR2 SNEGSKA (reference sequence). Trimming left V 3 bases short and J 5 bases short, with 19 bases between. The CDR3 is CSASRANREGETQYF. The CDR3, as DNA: TGCAGTGCTAGTAGAGCCAACAGGGAAGGCGAGACCCAGTACTTC.

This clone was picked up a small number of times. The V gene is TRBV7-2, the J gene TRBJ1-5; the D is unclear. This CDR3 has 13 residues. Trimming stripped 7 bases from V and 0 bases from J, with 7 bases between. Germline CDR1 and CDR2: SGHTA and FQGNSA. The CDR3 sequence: CASTADSNQPQHF. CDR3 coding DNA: TGTGCCAGCACCGCGGATAGCAATCAGCCCCAGCATTTT.

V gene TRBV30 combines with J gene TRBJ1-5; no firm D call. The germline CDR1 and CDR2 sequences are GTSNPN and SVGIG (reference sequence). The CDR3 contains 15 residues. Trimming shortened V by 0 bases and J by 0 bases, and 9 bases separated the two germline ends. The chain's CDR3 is CAWSVQINSNQPQHF. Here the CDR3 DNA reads TGTGCCTGGAGTGTCCAAATCAATAGCAATCAGCCCCAGCATTTT.

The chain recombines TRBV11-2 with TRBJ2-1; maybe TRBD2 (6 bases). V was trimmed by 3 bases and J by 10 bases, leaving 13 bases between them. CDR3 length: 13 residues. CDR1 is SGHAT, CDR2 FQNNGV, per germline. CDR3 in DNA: TGTGCCAGCAGCTTTCCCGATGGAGGGGAGCAGTTCTTC. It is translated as CASSFPDGGEQFF.

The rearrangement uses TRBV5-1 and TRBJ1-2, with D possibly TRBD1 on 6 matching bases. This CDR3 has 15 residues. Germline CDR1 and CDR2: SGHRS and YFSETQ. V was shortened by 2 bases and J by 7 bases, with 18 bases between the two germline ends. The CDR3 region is CASSLTPGEAGGYTF. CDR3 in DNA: TGCGCCAGCAGCTTAACGCCAGGGGAAGCAGGTGGCTACACCTTC.

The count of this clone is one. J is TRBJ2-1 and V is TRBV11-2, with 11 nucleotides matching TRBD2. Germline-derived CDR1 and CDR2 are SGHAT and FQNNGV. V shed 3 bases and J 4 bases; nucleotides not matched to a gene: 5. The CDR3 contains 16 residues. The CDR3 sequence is CASSFLLAGVYNEQFF. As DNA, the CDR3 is TGTGCCAGCAGCTTCCTACTAGCGGGAGTATACAATGAGCAGTTCTTC. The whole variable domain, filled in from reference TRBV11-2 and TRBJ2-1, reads EAGVAQSPRYKIIEKRQSVAFWCNPISGHATLYWYQQILGQGPKLLIQFQNNGVVDDSQLPKDRFSAERLKGVDSTLKIQPAKLEDSAVYLCASSFLLAGVYNEQFFGPGTRLTVL.

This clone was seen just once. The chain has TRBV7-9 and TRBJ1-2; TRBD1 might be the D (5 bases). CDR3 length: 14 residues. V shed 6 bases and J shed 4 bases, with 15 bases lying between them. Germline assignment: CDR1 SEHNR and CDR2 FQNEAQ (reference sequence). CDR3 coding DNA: TGTGCCAGCAGATCCTCCGGGACTTCCTATGGCTACACCTTC. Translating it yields CASRSSGTSYGYTF.

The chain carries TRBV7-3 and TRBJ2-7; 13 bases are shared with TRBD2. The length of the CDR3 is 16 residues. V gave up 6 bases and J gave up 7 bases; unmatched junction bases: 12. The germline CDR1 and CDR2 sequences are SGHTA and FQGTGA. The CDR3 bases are TGTGCCAGCAGTCGGACTAGCGGGGGTGCCCCGGGGGAGCAGTACTTC. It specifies CASSRTSGGAPGEQYF.

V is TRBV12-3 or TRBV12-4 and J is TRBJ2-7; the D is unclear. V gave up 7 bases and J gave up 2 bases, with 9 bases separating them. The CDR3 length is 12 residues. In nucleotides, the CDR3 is TGTGCCAGCACCCACAGACCCTACGAGCAGTACTTC. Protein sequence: CASTHRPYEQYF.

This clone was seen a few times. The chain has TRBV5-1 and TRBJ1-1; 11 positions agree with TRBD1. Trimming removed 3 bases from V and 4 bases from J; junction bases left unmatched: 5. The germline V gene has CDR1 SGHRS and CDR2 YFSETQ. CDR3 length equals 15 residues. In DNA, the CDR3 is TGCGCCAGCAGCTGGACAGGGGGCGCGGGCACTGAAGCTTTCTTT. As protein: CASSWTGGAGTEAFF.

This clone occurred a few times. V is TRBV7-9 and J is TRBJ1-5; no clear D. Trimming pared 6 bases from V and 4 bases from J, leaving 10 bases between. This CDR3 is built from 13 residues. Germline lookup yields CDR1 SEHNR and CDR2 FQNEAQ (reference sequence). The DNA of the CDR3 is TGTGCCAGCAGTTTTGGAGGGAATCAGCCCCAGCATTTT. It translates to CASSFGGNQPQHF. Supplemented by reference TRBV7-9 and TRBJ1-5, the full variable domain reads DTGVSQNPRHKITKRGQNVTFRCDPISEHNRLYWYRQTLGQGPEFLTYFQNEAQLEKSRLLSDRFSAERPKGSFSTLEIQRTEQGDSAMYLCASSFGGNQPQHFGDGTRLSIL.

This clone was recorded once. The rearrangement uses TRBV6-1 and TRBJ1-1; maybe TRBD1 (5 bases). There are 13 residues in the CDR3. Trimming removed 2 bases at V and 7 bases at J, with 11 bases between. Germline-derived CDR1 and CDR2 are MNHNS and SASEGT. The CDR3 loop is CASSEPVRGEAFF. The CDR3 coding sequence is TGTGCCAGCAGTGAACCGGTTAGGGGTGAAGCTTTCTTT.

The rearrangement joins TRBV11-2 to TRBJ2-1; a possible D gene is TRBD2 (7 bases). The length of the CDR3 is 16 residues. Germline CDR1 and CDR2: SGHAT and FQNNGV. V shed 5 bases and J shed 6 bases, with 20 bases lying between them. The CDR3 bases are TGTGCCAGCAGCCCCAACCGGGGGGCGGGAGCCAATGAGCAGTTCTTC. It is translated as CASSPNRGAGANEQFF.

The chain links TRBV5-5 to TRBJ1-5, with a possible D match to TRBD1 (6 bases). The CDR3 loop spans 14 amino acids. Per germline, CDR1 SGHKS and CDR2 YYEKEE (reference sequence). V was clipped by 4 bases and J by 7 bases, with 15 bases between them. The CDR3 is CASSEVWGGQPQHF. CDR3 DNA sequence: TGTGCCAGCAGCGAGGTTTGGGGGGGCCAGCCCCAGCATTTT. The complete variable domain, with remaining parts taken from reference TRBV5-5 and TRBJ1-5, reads DAGVTQSPTHLIKTRGQQVTLRCSPISGHKSVSWYQQVLGQGPQFIFQYYEKEERGRGNFPDRFSARQFPNYSSELNVNALLLGDSALYLCASSEVWGGQPQHFGDGTRLSIL.